The 3 T cell receptor beta chains reported below all come from one sample, sequenced in a study of blood T cells in healthy people across ages. A second PCR of about 7 to 12 cycles used a sample-barcoded 5' primer and a J-beta primer mix. One entry per CDR3 protein results from TCRdb running MiXCR on the 5' RACE reads. The sample has about 1.6 million distinct CDR3 sequences, roughly 32% seen once. Sequenced material: blood. The source of these receptors is a woman aged 25 to 39 in good health.

The V call is TRBV27, the J call TRBJ2-3; unclear D gene. This CDR3 contains 12 residues. CDR1 and CDR2 from the germline V gene are MNHEY and SMNVEV (reference sequence). V was clipped by 7 bases and J by 4 bases, with 9 bases between them. CDR3 bases: TGTGCCAGCATGGGTGGCGCAGATACGCAGTATTTT. Translated, it gives CASMGGADTQYF.

V is TRBV6-5 and J is TRBJ2-5, with D unclear. V gave up 4 bases and J gave up 2 bases, with 11 bases separating them. Looked up from germline, CDR1 is MNHEY and CDR2 is SVGAGI. The length of the CDR3 is 14 residues. Written as DNA, the CDR3 is TGTGCCAGCAGTTGGTCGACTGAGCAAGAGACCCAGTACTTC. Protein sequence: CASSWSTEQETQYF.

The table lists this clonotype with a few counts. The chain carries TRBV20-1 and TRBJ2-1; tentatively, D is TRBD2 (6 bases). The CDR3 length is 17 residues. Germline loops: CDR1 DFQATT, CDR2 SNEGSKA (reference sequence). The CDR3 DNA sequence: TGCAGCCCGCGGCCGGATAGCGGAATTTTATTAGGCAATGAGCAGTTCTTC. Translated, it gives CSPRPDSGILLGNEQFF.